One sample yielded the 26 T cell receptor beta chains listed below, sequenced in a study of identical twins. MiXCR was run by TCRdb on the 5' RACE reads, yielding one entry per CDR3 protein. The data show approximately 890,000 distinct CDR3 sequences, 12% seen once. This sample also appeared in a second study, on yellow fever vaccine responses in identical twins.

Sequenced sample: PBMCs. These receptors originate from a woman younger than 30 in good health.

The chain carries TRBV12-3 or TRBV12-4 and TRBJ1-1; D is unresolved. The CDR3 has 15 residues. V gave up 2 bases and J gave up 1 base, with 11 bases separating them. The CDR3 protein is CASSLFFGGNTEAFF. CDR3 sequence (DNA): TGTGCCAGCAGTTTATTTTTTGGTGGGAACACTGAAGCTTTCTTT.

This clonotype was picked up many times. The rearrangement links TRBV9 to TRBJ1-1, with D hard to call. The germline V gene encodes CDR1 SGDLS and CDR2 YYNGEE. The CDR3 has 13 amino acids. The ends were cut back, 0 bases at V and 3 bases at J, with 6 bases in the middle. The CDR3 sequence: CASSVAGHTEAFF. In DNA, the CDR3 is TGTGCCAGCAGCGTAGCGGGTCACACTGAAGCTTTCTTT.

V and J are TRBV28 and TRBJ2-1; TRBD1 aligns across 10 bases. V lost 7 bases, J lost 9 bases, and 15 bases stayed unmatched. CDR1 is MDHEN and CDR2 is SYDVKM in the germline V gene. The CDR3 is made up of 16 amino acids. The CDR3 nucleotides read TGTGCCAGCAAAAGACAGGGGGCCCTTATGACGAGTGAGCAGTTCTTC. This gives the protein CASKRQGALMTSEQFF.

This sequence joins TRBV7-2 and TRBJ2-2, with 9 bases fitting TRBD2. The V segment lost 2 bases and the J segment 6 bases; nucleotides outside the gene matches: 4. This CDR3 is 15 amino acids long. The germline CDR1 and CDR2 sequences are SGHTA and FQGNSA. DNA for the CDR3: TGTGCCAGCAGCTTACGTAGCGGGGGTTCCGGGGAGCTGTTTTTT. Translating gives CASSLRSGGSGELFF.

At least ten counts were recorded for this clonotype. The V call is TRBV6-6, the J call TRBJ1-2, with D unclear. CDR3 length equals 13 residues. The V end lost 0 bases, the J end lost 4 bases, and 6 bases lay between the germline ends. The germline CDR1 and CDR2 sequences are MNHNY and SVGAGI (reference sequence). CDR3 sequence (DNA): TGTGCCAGCAGTTACTCCACTAGCTATGGCTACACCTTC. Protein: CASSYSTSYGYTF.

This rearrangement joins TRBV20-1 to TRBJ2-3; 15 bases line up with TRBD2. J was trimmed by 0 bases and V by 5 bases; bases with no gene match: 12. This CDR3 has 19 amino acids. CDR1 and CDR2 (germline): DFQATT, SNEGSKA (reference sequence). In DNA, the CDR3 is TGCAGTGCTTCTGGACTAGCGGGGGGGACTTTCACTAGCACAGATACGCAGTATTTT. It encodes CSASGLAGGTFTSTDTQYF.

This clonotype was recorded a few times. The chain uses TRBV29-1 and TRBJ2-5, with TRBD2 matching 7 bases. The germline CDR1 and CDR2 sequences are SQVTM and ANQGSEA. The V segment lost 4 bases and the J segment 1 base; nucleotides outside the gene matches: 3. The CDR3 totals 13 residues. This CDR3 is CSVVPSGQETQYF. The CDR3, as DNA: TGCAGCGTTGTTCCTAGCGGCCAAGAGACCCAGTACTTC.

This chain joins TRBV2 and TRBJ2-5; 10 bases match TRBD2. V dropped 1 base and J dropped 8; count of bases not matched to a gene: 7. Germline V gives CDR1 SNHLY, CDR2 FYNNEI. The CDR3 spans 15 residues. CDR3 nucleotide sequence: TGTGCCAGCAGTGAAGGGTCTAGCGGGGGCAAAACCCAGTACTTC. Translated: CASSEGSSGGKTQYF.

The V call is TRBV11-3, the J call TRBJ1-1, with D uncertain. The V end lost 8 bases, the J end lost 1 base, and 11 bases lay between the germline ends. Per germline, CDR1 SGHNT and CDR2 YENEEA. This CDR3 comprises 13 residues. CDR3 protein: CASLSSGNTEAFF. CDR3 DNA: TGTGCCAGCCTTTCCTCCGGGAACACTGAAGCTTTCTTT.

The J gene is TRBJ2-2, the V gene TRBV5-1; D unclear. Germline lookup yields CDR1 SGHRS and CDR2 YFSETQ. Trimming cost V 4 bases and J 0 bases, with 10 bases left between them. This CDR3 region has 15 residues. CDR3 DNA: TGCGCCAGCAGCCGGACGGCAGCGAACACCGGGGAGCTGTTTTTT. Translated, it gives CASSRTAANTGELFF.

V gene TRBV20-1 combines with J gene TRBJ2-7; TRBD2 is a possible D gene (5 bases). V was clipped by 6 bases and J by 0 bases, with 15 bases between them. This CDR3 comprises 14 residues. Looked up from germline, CDR1 is DFQATT and CDR2 is SNEGSKA (reference sequence). CDR3 in DNA: TGCAGTGCCCCCATCGGGATCAGCTCCTACGAGCAGTACTTC. This translates into CSAPIGISSYEQYF.

This clonotype was found a few times. This chain uses TRBV13 with TRBJ2-1, with TRBD2 identical over 11 bases. Germline CDR1 reads PRHDT; CDR2 reads FYEKMQ (reference sequence). V was clipped by 5 bases and J by 4 bases; unmatched bases: 7. This CDR3 spans 16 amino acids. CDR3 DNA: TGTGCCAGCAGCAGTGTTAGCGGGAGGGGGTACAATGAGCAGTTCTTC. This translates into CASSSVSGRGYNEQFF.

This clonotype has at least ten counts. This sequence joins TRBV3-1 and TRBJ2-1; 12 bases match TRBD2. The CDR3 length is 14 residues. V lost 4 bases, J lost 8 bases, and 3 bases stayed unmatched. Looked up from germline, CDR1 is LGHDT and CDR2 is YNNKEL (reference sequence). The CDR3 region has the DNA TGTGCCAGCAGCCGACGACTAGCGGGAGATGAGCAGTTCTTC. Its translation is CASSRRLAGDEQFF.

This clonotype was seen a single time. This sequence joins TRBV10-3 and TRBJ1-6; 10 positions agree with TRBD1. CDR1 is ENHRY and CDR2 is SYGVKD in the germline V gene. The CDR3 contains 16 residues. Unmatched junction bases numbered 6, after V lost 2 bases and J lost 8 bases. The CDR3 protein is CAISERDRGRDSPLHF. In DNA, the CDR3 is TGTGCCATCAGTGAGCGGGACAGGGGAAGGGATTCACCCCTCCACTTT.

This clonotype was observed many times. The rearrangement joins TRBV11-2 to TRBJ2-3, with 13 bases lining up with TRBD2. Looked up from germline, CDR1 is SGHAT and CDR2 is FQNNGV. The CDR3 is 19 residues long. The V gene end was trimmed by 5 bases and the J gene end by 0 bases; junction bases not matched to a gene: 11. The CDR3, as DNA: TGTGCCAGCAGCCGGACTAGCGGGGGCCGGGCTCCTAGCACAGATACGCAGTATTTT. This translates into CASSRTSGGRAPSTDTQYF.

The CDR3 loop reads CSARDLAGGQGVASHIEQFF. In DNA form, the CDR3 reads TGCAGTGCTAGAGATCTAGCGGGAGGGCAGGGTGTGGCTTCACACATCGAGCAGTTCTTC. The chain couples TRBV20-1 to TRBJ2-1; TRBD2 matches at 12 bases. In germline, CDR1 is DFQATT, CDR2 SNEGSKA (reference sequence). The CDR3 is made up of 20 amino acids. Unmatched junction bases numbered 22, after V lost 0 bases and J lost 10 bases.

The rearrangement uses TRBV7-9 and TRBJ1-2; D possibly corresponds to TRBD1 (6 bases). With 5 bases removed from V and 0 bases from J, the gap between germline ends came to 13 bases. Germline V gene lookup returns CDR1 SEHNR and CDR2 FQNEAQ (reference sequence). The length of the CDR3 is 15 residues. CDR3 region: CASSPRGGANYGYTF. For the CDR3, the DNA is TGTGCCAGCAGCCCGCGAGGGGGTGCTAACTATGGCTACACCTTC.

This clonotype has a handful of counts. This chain joins TRBV29-1 and TRBJ2-5, with 9 bases lining up with TRBD2. The CDR3 consists of 13 residues. CDR1 is SQVTM, CDR2 ANQGSEA, per germline. After removal of 5 bases from V and 5 bases from J, the junction contained 6 bases not matched to a gene. CDR3 in DNA: TGCAGCGTTTTGGGCGGGAGGGCCGAGACCCAGTACTTC. Its protein is CSVLGGRAETQYF.

The chain has TRBV7-9 and TRBJ2-7; 11 nucleotides line up with TRBD2. CDR1 and CDR2 (germline): SEHNR, FQNEAQ (reference sequence). This CDR3 has 15 amino acids. The junction had 2 bases not matched to a gene; V was cut back by 4 bases and J by 0 bases. Here the CDR3 reads CASSSSGRLSYEQYF. The CDR3 region has the DNA TGTGCCAGCAGCTCTAGCGGGAGGCTCTCCTACGAGCAGTACTTC.

There are a few counts of this clonotype. The rearrangement uses TRBV3-1 and TRBJ1-6; a weak D match, TRBD1 (5 bases). Trimming left V 1 base short and J 5 bases short, with 12 bases between. The CDR3 loop spans 16 amino acids. Germline CDR1 is LGHDT and CDR2 is YNNKEL (reference sequence). The CDR3 loop is CASSQGTPGHNSPLHF. The CDR3 nucleotides are TGTGCCAGCAGCCAAGGGACCCCAGGGCATAATTCACCCCTCCACTTT.

In this sample, this clonotype turned up many times. The DNA for the CDR3 is TGCGCCAGCAGCCAAGGGCAAACTGAAGCTTTCTTT. It is translated as CASSQGQTEAFF. This rearrangement joins TRBV4-1 to TRBJ1-1; D ambiguous. The CDR3 has 12 residues. CDR1 and CDR2 from the germline V gene are MGHRA and YSYEKL. Trimming shortened V by 1 base and J by 5 bases, and 5 bases separated the two germline ends.

V usage is TRBV6-4 and J usage is TRBJ2-1; 9 bases agree with TRBD1. J gave up 4 bases and V 2 bases, and 3 bases lay outside the gene matches. The CDR3 is 15 residues long. From germline, CDR1 is MRHNA and CDR2 SNTAGT. The CDR3 region is CASSDGTGYYNEQFF. The CDR3 nucleotides are TGTGCCAGCAGTGACGGGACAGGGTATTACAATGAGCAGTTCTTC.

This chain joins TRBV29-1 and TRBJ2-2; 9 nucleotides agree with TRBD1. V was clipped by 0 bases and J by 6 bases; unmatched bases: 8. From germline, CDR1 is SQVTM and CDR2 ANQGSEA. CDR3 size: 16 residues. CDR3 in amino acids: CSVEDGHRGPPGELFF. The CDR3 DNA sequence: TGCAGCGTTGAAGATGGTCACAGGGGGCCTCCCGGGGAGCTGTTTTTT.

This clonotype turned up a few times. The rearrangement uses TRBV4-2 and TRBJ1-5; D uncertain. V shed 4 bases and J shed 3 bases, with 10 bases lying between them. The CDR3 contains 14 residues. CDR1 LGHNA and CDR2 YNFKEQ come from the germline V gene. CDR3 DNA sequence: TGTGCCAGCAGCCCCGGGAGCTACAATCAGCCCCAGCATTTT. Protein product: CASSPGSYNQPQHF.

This clonotype was picked up a small number of times. The chain uses TRBV12-3 or TRBV12-4 and TRBJ2-2; no definite D call. Trimming stripped 3 bases from V and 7 bases from J, with 9 bases between. The CDR3 has 13 residues. CDR3 sequence (DNA): TGTGCCAGCAGTTTTTTGGTACACGGGGAGCTGTTTTTT. Amino acid sequence: CASSFLVHGELFF.

This clonotype was observed a handful of times. The gene calls are TRBV3-1 and TRBJ2-2; 7 nucleotides align to TRBD1. Germline CDR1 is LGHDT and CDR2 is YNNKEL (reference sequence). V was pared by 3 bases and J by 5 bases, with 9 bases of the junction left unmatched. CDR3 length: 16 residues. The CDR3: CASSHDRAGMTGELFF. CDR3 DNA sequence: TGTGCCAGCAGCCACGACAGGGCTGGAATGACCGGGGAGCTGTTTTTT.